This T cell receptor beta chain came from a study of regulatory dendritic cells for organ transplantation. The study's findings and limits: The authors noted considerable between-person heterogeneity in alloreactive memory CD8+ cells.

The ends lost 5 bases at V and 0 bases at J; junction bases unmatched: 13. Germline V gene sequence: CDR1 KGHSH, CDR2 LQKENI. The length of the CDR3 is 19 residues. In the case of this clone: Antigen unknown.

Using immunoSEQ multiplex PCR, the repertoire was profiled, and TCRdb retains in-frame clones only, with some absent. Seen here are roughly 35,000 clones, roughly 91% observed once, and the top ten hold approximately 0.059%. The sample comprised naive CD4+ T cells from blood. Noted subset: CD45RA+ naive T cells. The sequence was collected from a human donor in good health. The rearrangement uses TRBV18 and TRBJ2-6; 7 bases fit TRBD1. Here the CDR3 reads CASSSKNRGAVSGANVLTF. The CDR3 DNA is TGTGCCAGCTCATCGAAAAACAGGGGTGCCGTCTCTGGGGCCAACGTCCTGACTTTC.